One sample yielded the 14 T cell receptor beta chains listed below, sequenced in a study of OX40 agonist ivuxolimab in advanced cancers. Libraries were built with the immunoSEQ multiplex PCR assay. The clones in this table, taken by TCRdb from immuneACCESS, are in-frame only. Not every clone is retained; where verified, under half of the shortfall comes from an unresolved V gene, and the cause of the rest is unknown. In this sample the table shows 45,000 to 55,000 clones, approximately 84% of which occur a single time. The top ten hold 1.1% of the sample. This specimen was CD4+ or CD8+ T cells sorted from blood, taken in a trial of the OX40 agonist ivuxolimab. These receptors were taken from an adult with an advanced solid tumor such as melanoma, head and neck, liver or kidney cancer.

This clone turned up a few times. This chain uses TRBV7-2 with TRBJ2-7; D may be TRBD2 (5 bases). The V gene's germline CDR1 is SGHTA and CDR2 FQGNSA. The CDR3 contains 15 residues. V lost 5 bases and J 2 bases, leaving 16 bases between the germline ends. The CDR3: CASSARTGPPYEQYF. The CDR3 DNA reads TGTGCCAGCAGCGCCCGGACTGGACCCCCCTACGAGCAGTACTTC.

The gene calls are TRBV18 and TRBJ2-3, with a possible D match to TRBD2 (5 bases). V dropped 1 base and J dropped 6 bases, with 8 bases sitting between them. The germline V gene has CDR1 KGHSH and CDR2 LQKENI. This CDR3 has 13 residues. The CDR3 here is CASSPREMDTQYF. The CDR3, as DNA: TGTGCCAGCTCACCACGGGAGATGGATACGCAGTATTTT. Complete variable domain (other parts from reference TRBV18 and TRBJ2-3): NAGVMQNPRHLVRRRGQEARLRCSPMKGHSHVYWYRQLPEEGLKFMVYLQKENIIDESGMPKERFSAEFPKEGPSILRIQQVVRGDSAAYFCASSPREMDTQYFGPGTRLTVL.

CDR3 sequence: CASSPGYGYTF. The CDR3 DNA follows: TGCGCCAGCAGCCCAGGCTATGGCTACACCTTC. The chain recombines TRBV4-1 with TRBJ1-2; no reliable D call. Trimming removed 4 bases at V and 4 bases at J, with 4 bases between. The CDR3 is 11 amino acids. CDR1 and CDR2 from the germline V gene are MGHRA and YSYEKL.

This sequence joins TRBV5-4 and TRBJ1-2; possible D gene TRBD1, 5 bases. V gave up 0 bases and J gave up 4 bases, with 16 bases separating them. The CDR3 sequence is 16 residues long. Germline V gene sequence: CDR1 SGHNT, CDR2 YYREEE (reference sequence). In DNA, the CDR3 is TGTGCCAGCAGCTTGGAGGGAGGAGGAAGGGGCTATGGCTACACCTTC. Encoded protein: CASSLEGGGRGYGYTF.

V gene TRBV7-3 combines with J gene TRBJ2-7; 9 positions agree with TRBD2. Germline loops: CDR1 SGHTA, CDR2 FQGTGA. CDR3 length: 16 residues. J was trimmed by 4 bases and V by 1 base; bases with no gene match: 8. The CDR3 coding sequence is TGTGCCAGCAGCTTAATCCCCGTAGCGGGGGTTTACGAGCAGTACTTC. Its protein product is CASSLIPVAGVYEQYF. Using reference TRBV7-3 and TRBJ2-7 for the parts outside the CDR3, the full variable domain is GAGVSQTPSNKVTEKGKYVELRCDPISGHTALYWYRQSLGQGPEFLIYFQGTGAADDSGLPNDRFFAVRPEGSVSTLKIQRTERGDSAVYLCASSLIPVAGVYEQYFGPGTRLTVT.

The rearrangement uses TRBV5-1 and TRBJ2-1; D gene ambiguous. Trimming removed 2 bases from V and 3 bases from J, with 6 bases in between. Per the germline V gene, CDR1 is SGHRS and CDR2 is YFSETQ. The CDR3 extends over 13 amino acids. In DNA, the CDR3 is TGCGCCAGCAGCTTCCCCATCTACAATGAGCAGTTCTTC. It yields the protein CASSFPIYNEQFF.

This clone was seen a handful of times. The CDR3 sequence is CASSRDVYNEKLFF. The CDR3 nucleotides read TGTGCCAGCAGCAGGGACGTCTATAATGAAAAACTGTTTTTT. V and J are TRBV7-9 and TRBJ1-4; the D gene is possibly TRBD1 (5 bases). The germline V and J ends were trimmed by 5 bases and 4 bases, with 11 bases remaining between them. The CDR3 runs 14 residues. The germline V gene has CDR1 SEHNR and CDR2 FQNEAQ (reference sequence).

V is TRBV5-1 and J is TRBJ1-2; no definite D call. The CDR3 has 19 residues. Germline V gene sequence: CDR1 SGHRS, CDR2 YFSETQ. V was clipped by 0 bases and J by 7 bases, with 28 bases between them. Here the CDR3 DNA reads TGCGCCAGCAGCTTGGGTGGAGCTACGCATGGCCCTAATACGCTTGGCTACACCTTC. It is translated as CASSLGGATHGPNTLGYTF.

The chain recombines TRBV11-3 with TRBJ2-2; 7 bases fit TRBD2. CDR3 size: 17 residues. Per the germline V gene, CDR1 is SGHNT and CDR2 is YENEEA. With 5 bases clipped from V and 4 bases from J, the junction kept 13 bases outside the gene matches. Written as DNA, the CDR3 is TGTGCCAGCAGCCCGGCGGGTACGGGACTACGCACCGGGGAGCTGTTTTTT. Protein product: CASSPAGTGLRTGELFF.

V gene TRBV10-1 combines with J gene TRBJ2-1, with 11 bases fitting TRBD1. This CDR3 has 15 amino acids. V lost 5 bases, J lost 8 bases, and 8 bases stayed unmatched. The germline gives CDR1 WNHNN, CDR2 SYGVQD (reference sequence). For the CDR3, the DNA is TGCGCCAGCAGTACCGGGACAGGGGGTTTCGATGAGCAGTTCTTC. Its protein is CASSTGTGGFDEQFF.

V gene TRBV20-1 combines with J gene TRBJ1-5; a possible D gene is TRBD1 (5 bases). V was cut by 6 bases and J by 11 bases, with 14 bases left in between. In germline, CDR1 is DFQATT, CDR2 SNEGSKA (reference sequence). The CDR3 consists of 11 residues. The CDR3 is CSAPGKGAQHF. The CDR3 nucleotides read TGCAGTGCCCCAGGGAAAGGGGCCCAGCATTTT.

The V call is TRBV4-2, the J call TRBJ2-7, with D perhaps matching TRBD2 (6 bases). Between the trimmed V and J ends, which lost 0 bases and 2 bases, there was a span of 8 bases. The CDR3 sequence is 14 residues long. Germline lookup yields CDR1 LGHNA and CDR2 YNFKEQ. The CDR3 coding sequence is TGTGCCAGCAGCCAAGATAAGCGGGCCTACGAGCAGTACTTC. Protein product: CASSQDKRAYEQYF.

The rearrangement links TRBV7-8 to TRBJ2-5; 8 bases map to TRBD2. The V and J ends lost 5 bases and 11 bases, in that order; junction bases with no gene match: 10. This CDR3 region has 13 residues. Germline CDR1 is SGHVS and CDR2 is FQNEAQ. CDR3 sequence reads: CASSQDSGAGQYF. For the CDR3, the DNA is TGTGCCAGCAGCCAAGATAGCGGGGCTGGGCAGTACTTC.

This clone was observed once. This chain joins TRBV19 and TRBJ2-5; possible D gene TRBD2, 5 bases. The V and J ends lost 3 bases and 0 bases respectively, with 11 bases between them. The CDR3 spans 15 residues. CDR1 and CDR2 (germline): LNHDA, SQIVND (reference sequence). This CDR3 reads CASSMGDNYQETQYF. The CDR3 DNA sequence: TGTGCCAGTAGTATGGGAGACAACTACCAAGAGACCCAGTACTTC.